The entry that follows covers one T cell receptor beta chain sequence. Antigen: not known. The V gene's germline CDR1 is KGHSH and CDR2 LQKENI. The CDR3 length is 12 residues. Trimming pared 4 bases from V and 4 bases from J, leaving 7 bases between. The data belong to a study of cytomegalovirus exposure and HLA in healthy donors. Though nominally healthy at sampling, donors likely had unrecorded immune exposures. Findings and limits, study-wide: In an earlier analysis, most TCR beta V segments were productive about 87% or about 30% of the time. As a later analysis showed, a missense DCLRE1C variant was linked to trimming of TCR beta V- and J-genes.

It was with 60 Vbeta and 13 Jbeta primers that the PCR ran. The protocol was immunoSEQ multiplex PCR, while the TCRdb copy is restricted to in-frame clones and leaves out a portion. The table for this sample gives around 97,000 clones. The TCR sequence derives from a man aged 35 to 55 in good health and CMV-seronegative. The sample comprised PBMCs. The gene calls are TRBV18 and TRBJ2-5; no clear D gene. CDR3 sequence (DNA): TGTGCCAGCTCACGGGCCATAGAGACCCAGTACTTC. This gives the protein CASSRAIETQYF.